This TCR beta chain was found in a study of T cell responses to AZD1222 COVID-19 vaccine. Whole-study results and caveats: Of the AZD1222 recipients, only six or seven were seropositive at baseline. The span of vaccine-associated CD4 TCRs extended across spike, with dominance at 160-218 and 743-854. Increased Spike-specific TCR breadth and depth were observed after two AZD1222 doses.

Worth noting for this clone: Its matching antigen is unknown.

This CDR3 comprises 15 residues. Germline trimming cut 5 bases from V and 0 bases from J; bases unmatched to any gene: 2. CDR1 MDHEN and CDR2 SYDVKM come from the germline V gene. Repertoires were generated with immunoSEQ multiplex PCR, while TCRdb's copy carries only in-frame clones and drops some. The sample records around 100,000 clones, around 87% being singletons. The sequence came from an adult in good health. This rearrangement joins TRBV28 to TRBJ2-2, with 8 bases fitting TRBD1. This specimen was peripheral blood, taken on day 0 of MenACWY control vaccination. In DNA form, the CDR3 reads TGTGCCAGCAGTCGGGACAGGCCGAACACCGGGGAGCTGTTTTTT. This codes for CASSRDRPNTGELFF.